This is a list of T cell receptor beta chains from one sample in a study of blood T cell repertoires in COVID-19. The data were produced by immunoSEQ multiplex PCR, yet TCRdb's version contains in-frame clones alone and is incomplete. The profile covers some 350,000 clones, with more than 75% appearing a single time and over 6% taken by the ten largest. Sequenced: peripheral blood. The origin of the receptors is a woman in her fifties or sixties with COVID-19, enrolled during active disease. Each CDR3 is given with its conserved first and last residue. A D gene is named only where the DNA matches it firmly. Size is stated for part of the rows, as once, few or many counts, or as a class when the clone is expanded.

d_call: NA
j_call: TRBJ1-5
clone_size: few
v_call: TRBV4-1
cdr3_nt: TGCGCCAGCAGCCAAGCTACTTCCGGTTATCAGCCCCAGCATTTT
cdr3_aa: CASSQATSGYQPQHF

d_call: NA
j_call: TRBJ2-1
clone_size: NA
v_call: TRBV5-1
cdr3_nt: TGCGCCAGCAGCTTGACTTCTAGCCGGGTCCTCTACAATGAGCAGTTCTTC
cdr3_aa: CASSLTSSRVLYNEQFF

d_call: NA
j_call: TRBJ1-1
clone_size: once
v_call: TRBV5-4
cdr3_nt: TGTGCCAGCAGACTACAGGGCTACACTGAAGCTTTCTTT
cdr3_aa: CASRLQGYTEAFF

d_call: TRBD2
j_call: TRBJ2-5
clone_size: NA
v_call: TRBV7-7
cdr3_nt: TGTGCCAGCAGCTCCCTGAGCGGGAGGGATCGGGAGACCCAGTACTTC
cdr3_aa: CASSSLSGRDRETQYF

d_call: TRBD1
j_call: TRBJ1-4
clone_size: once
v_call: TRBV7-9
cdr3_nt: TGTGCCAGCAGCCTGGACAGGGACTTTGAAAAACTGTTTTTT
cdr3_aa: CASSLDRDFEKLFF

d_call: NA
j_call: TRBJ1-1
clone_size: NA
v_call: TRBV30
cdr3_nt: TGTGCCTGGAGTGTACTCAGGGGGAACACTGAAGCTTTCTTT
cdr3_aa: CAWSVLRGNTEAFF

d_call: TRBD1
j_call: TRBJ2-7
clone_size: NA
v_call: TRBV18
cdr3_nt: TGTGCCAGCTCATCGACAGGGCTCGAGCAGTACTTC
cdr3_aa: CASSSTGLEQYF

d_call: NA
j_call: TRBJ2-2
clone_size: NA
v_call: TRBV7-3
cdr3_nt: TGTGCCAGCCGAGATTGGACCGGGGAGCTGTTTTTT
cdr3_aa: CASRDWTGELFF

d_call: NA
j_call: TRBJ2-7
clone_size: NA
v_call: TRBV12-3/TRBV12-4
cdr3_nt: TGTGCCAGCAGCAACAGGGGGGGAGACGAGCAGTACTTC
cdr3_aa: CASSNRGGDEQYF

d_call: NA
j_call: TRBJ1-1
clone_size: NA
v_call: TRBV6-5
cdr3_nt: TGTGCCAGCAGCCAACAGGGGAACACTGAAGCTTTCTTT
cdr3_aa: CASSQQGNTEAFF

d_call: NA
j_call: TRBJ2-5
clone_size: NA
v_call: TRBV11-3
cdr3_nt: TGTGCCAGCAGCTCGACTAGGGAGGAGACCCAGTACTTC
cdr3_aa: CASSSTREETQYF

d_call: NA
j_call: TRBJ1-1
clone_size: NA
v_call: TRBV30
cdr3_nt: TGTGCCTGGAGTGTACGTCGGGGGGCGAACACTGAAGCTTTCTTT
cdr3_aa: CAWSVRRGANTEAFF

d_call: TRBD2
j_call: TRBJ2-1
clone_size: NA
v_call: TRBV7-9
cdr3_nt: TGTGCCAGCAGCCTTCCCCGGCTAGCGGGAGGACGCAATGAGCAGTTCTTC
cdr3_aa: CASSLPRLAGGRNEQFF

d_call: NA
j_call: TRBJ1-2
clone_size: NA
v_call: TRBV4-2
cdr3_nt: TGTGCCAGCAGCCAAGGTCGGGCAGGGGTCGGCTACACCTTC
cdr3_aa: CASSQGRAGVGYTF

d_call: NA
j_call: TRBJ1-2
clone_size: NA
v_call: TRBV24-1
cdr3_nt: TGTGCCACCAGTGAGGGGGGTGGCTACACCTTC
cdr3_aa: CATSEGGGYTF

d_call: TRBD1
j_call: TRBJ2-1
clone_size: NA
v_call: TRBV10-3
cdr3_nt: TGTGCCATCAGCCGGGACAGGGAGCAGTTCTTC
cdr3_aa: CAISRDREQFF

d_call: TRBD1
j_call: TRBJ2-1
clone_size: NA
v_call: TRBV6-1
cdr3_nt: TGTGCCAGCAGTGATCGGGGACAGGGTTTCATTGAGCAGTTCTTC
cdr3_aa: CASSDRGQGFIEQFF

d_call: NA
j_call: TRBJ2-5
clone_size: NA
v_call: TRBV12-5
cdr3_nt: TGTGCTAGTGGTTTCAGGGACCAAGAGACCCAGTACTTC
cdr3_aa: CASGFRDQETQYF

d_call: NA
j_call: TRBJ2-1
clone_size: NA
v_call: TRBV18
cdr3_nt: TGTGCCAGCTCACCGGGGCCCGCCTACAATGAGCAGTTCTTC
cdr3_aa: CASSPGPAYNEQFF

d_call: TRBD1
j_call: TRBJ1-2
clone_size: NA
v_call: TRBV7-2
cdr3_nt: TGTGCCAGCAGATGGCGGTCCGGGACAGGGGGCTATGGCTACACCTTC
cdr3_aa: CASRWRSGTGGYGYTF

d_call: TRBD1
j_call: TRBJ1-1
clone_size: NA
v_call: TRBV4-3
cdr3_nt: TGCGCCAGCAGCCTCGGGACAGGGGGCTGGACGGGGACTGAAGCTTTCTTT
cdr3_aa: CASSLGTGGWTGTEAFF

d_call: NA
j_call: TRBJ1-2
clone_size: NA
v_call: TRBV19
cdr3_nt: TGTGCCAGTAGTATAGATCCCGTACGAGTAAGAGCTAACTATGGCTACACCTTC
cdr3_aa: CASSIDPVRVRANYGYTF

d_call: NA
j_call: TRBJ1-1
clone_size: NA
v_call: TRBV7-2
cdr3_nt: TGTGCCAGCAGCCGCCCGGGGACTGAAGCTTTCTTT
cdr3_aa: CASSRPGTEAFF

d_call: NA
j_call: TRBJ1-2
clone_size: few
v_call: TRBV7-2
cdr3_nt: TGTGCCAGCAGCCCAGTCAGGGCCCCTAACTATGGCTACACCTTC
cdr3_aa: CASSPVRAPNYGYTF

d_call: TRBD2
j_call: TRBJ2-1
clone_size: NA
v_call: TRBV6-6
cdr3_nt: TGTGCCTGCGGGGCTAGCGGGAGTAATGAGCAGTTCTTC
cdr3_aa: CACGASGSNEQFF

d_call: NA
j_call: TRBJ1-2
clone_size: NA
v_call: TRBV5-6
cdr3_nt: TGTGCCAGCAGCCCGAACCAGGGGAATAACTATGGCTACACCTTC
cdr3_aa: CASSPNQGNNYGYTF

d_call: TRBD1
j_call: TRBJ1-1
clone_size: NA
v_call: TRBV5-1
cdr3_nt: TGCGCCAGCAGATTGTCGGGCAGGGGGGCTGAAGCTTTCTTT
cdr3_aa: CASRLSGRGAEAFF

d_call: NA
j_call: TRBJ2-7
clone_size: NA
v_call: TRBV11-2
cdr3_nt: TGTGCCAGCAGCTTTAAGGGGGTCTCCAACGAGCAGTACTTC
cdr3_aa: CASSFKGVSNEQYF

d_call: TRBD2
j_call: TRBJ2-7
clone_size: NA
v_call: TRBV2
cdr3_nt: TGTGCCAGCAGGGAAGGAGCGGGAACCTCCTACGAGCAGTACTTC
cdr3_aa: CASREGAGTSYEQYF

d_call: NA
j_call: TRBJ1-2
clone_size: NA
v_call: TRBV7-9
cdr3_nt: TGTGCCAGCAGCCTGATCGGGGGGGTCTTCGGCTACACCTTC
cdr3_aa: CASSLIGGVFGYTF

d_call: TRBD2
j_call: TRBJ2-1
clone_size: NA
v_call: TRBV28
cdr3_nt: TGTGCCAGCAGCCTTAGGGGGGCTAGCGGGACCGTCTTCTTCCTCTACAATGAGCAGTTCTTC
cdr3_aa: CASSLRGASGTVFFLYNEQFF

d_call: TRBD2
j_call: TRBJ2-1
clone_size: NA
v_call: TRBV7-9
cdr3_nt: TGTGCCAGCAGGGGTAGAAGAATTAGCGGGAGGTTATTGAATGAGCAGTTCTTC
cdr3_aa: CASRGRRISGRLLNEQFF

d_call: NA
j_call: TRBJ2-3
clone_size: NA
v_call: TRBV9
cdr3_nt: TGTGCCAGCAGCGTAACAGGGACAGATACGCAGTATTTT
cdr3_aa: CASSVTGTDTQYF

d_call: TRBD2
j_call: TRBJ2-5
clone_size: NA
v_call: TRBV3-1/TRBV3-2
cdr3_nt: TGTGCCAGCAGCCGACTAGCGGGACTGGAGACCCAGTACTTC
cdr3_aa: CASSRLAGLETQYF

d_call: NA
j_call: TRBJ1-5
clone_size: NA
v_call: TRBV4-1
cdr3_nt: TGCGCCAGCAGCGAAGACAGGAATAGCAATCAGCCCCAGCATTTT
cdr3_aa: CASSEDRNSNQPQHF

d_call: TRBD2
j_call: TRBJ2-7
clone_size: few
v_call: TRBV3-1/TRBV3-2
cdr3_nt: TGTGCCAGCCGGCGGGAGTCGACCTACGAGCAGTACTTC
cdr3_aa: CASRRESTYEQYF

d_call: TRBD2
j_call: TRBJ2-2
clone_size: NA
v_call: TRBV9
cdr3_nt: TGTGCCAGCAGCCCCCGTGGGGCGGGAGGACACCAGATGCAGCTGTTTTTT
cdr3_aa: CASSPRGAGGHQMQLFF

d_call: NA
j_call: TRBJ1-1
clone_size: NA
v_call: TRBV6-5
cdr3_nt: TGTGCCAGCAGTCCCCCGGGGGGCACTGAAGCTTTCTTT
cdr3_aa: CASSPPGGTEAFF

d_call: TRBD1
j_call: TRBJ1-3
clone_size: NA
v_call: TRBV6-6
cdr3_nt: TGTGCCAGCAGTCTCAGACAGGGGGGATCCTCTGGAAACACCATATATTTT
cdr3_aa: CASSLRQGGSSGNTIYF

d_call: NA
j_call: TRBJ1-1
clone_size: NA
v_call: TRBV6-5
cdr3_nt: TGTGCCAGCAGTTACTCGAGAGCGAACACTGAAGCTTTCTTT
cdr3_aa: CASSYSRANTEAFF